This paragraph reports one T cell receptor (beta chain). Its cognate antigen is unknown. This entry belongs to a study of T cell responses to AZD1222 COVID-19 vaccine. Study findings and constraints: Vaccine-associated CD4 TCRs spanned spike, dominant at 160-218 and 743-854. Baseline seropositives among AZD1222 recipients totaled only five or six. Donors, mostly white British, included more females; clonal diversity was possibly underestimated. Rises in breadth and depth of Spike-specific TCRs came after two AZD1222 doses.

Profiled with immunoSEQ multiplex PCR; TCRdb holds only in-frame clones, not every one. The data contain about 200,000 clones, approximately 90% of them seen just once; the ten biggest clones take up approximately 4%. With 6 bases clipped from V and 2 bases from J, the junction kept 12 bases outside the gene matches. This CDR3 has 17 residues. Looked up from germline, CDR1 is SGDLS and CDR2 is YYNGEE. The sequence derives from an adult who received the MenACWY meningococcal vaccine as a control. Sequencing was performed on peripheral blood, taken 28 days after the second dose of the MenACWY control vaccine. The chain links TRBV9 to TRBJ1-4; 8 bases are shared with TRBD1. The CDR3, as DNA: TGTGCCAGCAACCTCCATGGACAGGGCGCGACTAATGAAAAACTGTTTTTT. It yields the protein CASNLHGQGATNEKLFF.